This T cell receptor (beta chain) was profiled in a study of cytomegalovirus exposure and HLA in healthy donors. PCR used 60 Vbeta primers and 13 Jbeta primers. TCRdb's copy holds only in-frame clones and misses some; the assay was immunoSEQ multiplex PCR. This table has 150,000 to 200,000 clones, about 79% appearing once. V lost 0 bases and J 13 bases, leaving 10 bases between the germline ends. The CDR3 has 11 amino acids. CDR1 LGHNT and CDR2 FRNRAP come from the germline V gene. The sequence was obtained from a man between 35 and 55 years old in good health and CMV-seropositive. The chain joins TRBV12-5 to TRBJ2-7; D is possibly TRBD1 (5 bases). The specimen was PBMCs. Written as DNA, the CDR3 is TGTGCTAGTGGTTTGGTACAGGCCCTTTACTTC. It yields the protein CASGLVQALYF.